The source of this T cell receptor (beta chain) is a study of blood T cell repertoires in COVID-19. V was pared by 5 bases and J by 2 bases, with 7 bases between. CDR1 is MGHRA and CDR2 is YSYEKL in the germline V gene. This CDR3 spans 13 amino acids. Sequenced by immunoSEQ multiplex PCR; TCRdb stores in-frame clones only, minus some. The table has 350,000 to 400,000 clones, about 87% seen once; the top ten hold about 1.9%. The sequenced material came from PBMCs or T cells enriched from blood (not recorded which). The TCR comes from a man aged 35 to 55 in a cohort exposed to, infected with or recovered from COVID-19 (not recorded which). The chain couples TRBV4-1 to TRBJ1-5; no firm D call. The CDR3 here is CASSFPGNQPQHF. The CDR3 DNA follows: TGCGCCAGCAGCTTTCCCGGCAATCAGCCCCAGCATTTT.